This T cell receptor (beta chain) emerged from a study of blood T cell repertoires in COVID-19. TCRdb keeps only in-frame clones here, not all; method: immunoSEQ multiplex PCR. The table lists some 510,000 clones, roughly 90% of them singletons. The CDR3 extends over 15 amino acids. Trimming took off 4 bases at V and 2 bases at J, with 15 bases between the two ends. Germline CDR1 and CDR2: LGHNA and YSLEER. This sequence originates from a woman in her thirties or forties who had recovered from COVID-19. The V call is TRBV4-3, the J call TRBJ2-7; D is possibly TRBD2 (5 bases). Sequenced: PBMCs or T cells enriched from blood (not recorded which). CDR3 residues: CASSPTSGVTYEQYF. CDR3 DNA sequence: TGCGCCAGCAGCCCGACGTCCGGGGTAACCTACGAGCAGTACTTC.